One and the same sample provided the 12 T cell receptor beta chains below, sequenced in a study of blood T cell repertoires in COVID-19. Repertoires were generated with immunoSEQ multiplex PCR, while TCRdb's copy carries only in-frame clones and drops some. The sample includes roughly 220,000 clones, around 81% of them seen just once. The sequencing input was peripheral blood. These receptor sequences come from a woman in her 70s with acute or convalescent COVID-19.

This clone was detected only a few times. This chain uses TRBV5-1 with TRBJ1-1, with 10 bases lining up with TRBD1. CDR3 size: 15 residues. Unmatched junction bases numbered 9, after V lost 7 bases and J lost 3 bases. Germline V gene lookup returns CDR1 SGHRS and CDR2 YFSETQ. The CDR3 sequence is CASRGQGLGDTEAFF. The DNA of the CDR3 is TGCGCCAGCCGGGGACAGGGGTTAGGGGACACTGAAGCTTTCTTT.

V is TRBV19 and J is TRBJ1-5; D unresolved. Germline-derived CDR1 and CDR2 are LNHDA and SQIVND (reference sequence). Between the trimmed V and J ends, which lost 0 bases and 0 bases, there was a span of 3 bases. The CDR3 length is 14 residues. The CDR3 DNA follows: TGTGCCAGTAGTATAGATAGTAGCAATCAGCCCCAGCATTTT. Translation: CASSIDSSNQPQHF.

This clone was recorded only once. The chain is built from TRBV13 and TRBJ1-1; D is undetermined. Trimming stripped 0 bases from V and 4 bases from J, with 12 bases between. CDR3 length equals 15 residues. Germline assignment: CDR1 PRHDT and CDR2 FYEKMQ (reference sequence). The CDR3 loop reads CASSLGAVLITEAFF. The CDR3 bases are TGTGCCAGCAGCTTAGGGGCCGTCCTCATCACTGAAGCTTTCTTT.

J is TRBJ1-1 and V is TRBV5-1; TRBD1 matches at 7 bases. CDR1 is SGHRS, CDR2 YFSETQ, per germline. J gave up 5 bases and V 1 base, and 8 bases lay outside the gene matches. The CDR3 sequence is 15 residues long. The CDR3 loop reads CASSLFGTAETEAFF. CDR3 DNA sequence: TGCGCCAGCAGCTTGTTCGGGACAGCGGAAACTGAAGCTTTCTTT.

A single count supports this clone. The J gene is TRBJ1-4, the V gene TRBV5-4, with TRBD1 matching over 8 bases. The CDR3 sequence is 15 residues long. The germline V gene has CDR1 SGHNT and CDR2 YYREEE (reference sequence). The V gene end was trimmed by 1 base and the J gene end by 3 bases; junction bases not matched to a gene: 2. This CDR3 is CASSLRTGPNEKLFF. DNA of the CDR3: TGTGCCAGCAGCTTGAGGACAGGGCCTAATGAAAAACTGTTTTTT.

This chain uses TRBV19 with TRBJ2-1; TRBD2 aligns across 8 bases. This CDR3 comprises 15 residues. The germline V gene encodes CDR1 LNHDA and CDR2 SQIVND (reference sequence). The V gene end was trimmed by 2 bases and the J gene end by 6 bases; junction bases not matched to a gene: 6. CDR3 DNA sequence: TGTGCCAGTAGTATACCAGGGACTAGAGGCAATGAGCAGTTCTTC. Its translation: CASSIPGTRGNEQFF. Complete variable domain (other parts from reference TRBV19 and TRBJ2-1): DGGITQSPKYLFRKEGQNVTLSCEQNLNHDAMYWYRQDPGQGLRLIYYSQIVNDFQKGDIAEGYSVSREKKESFPLTVTSAQKNPTAFYLCASSIPGTRGNEQFFGPGTRLTVL.

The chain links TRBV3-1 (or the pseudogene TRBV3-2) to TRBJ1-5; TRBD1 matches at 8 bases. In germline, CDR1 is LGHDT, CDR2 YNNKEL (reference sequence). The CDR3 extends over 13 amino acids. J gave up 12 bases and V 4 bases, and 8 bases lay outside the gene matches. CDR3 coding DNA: TGTGCCAGCAGCCCCCTGACAGGGGAGTACCAGCATTTT. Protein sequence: CASSPLTGEYQHF.

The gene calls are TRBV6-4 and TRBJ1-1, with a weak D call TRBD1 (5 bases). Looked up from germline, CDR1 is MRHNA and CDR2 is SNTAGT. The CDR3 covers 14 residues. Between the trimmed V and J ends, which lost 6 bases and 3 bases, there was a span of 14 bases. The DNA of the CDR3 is TGTGCCAGCAGACTAAGCCGGGGGGACACTGAAGCTTTCTTT. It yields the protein CASRLSRGDTEAFF.

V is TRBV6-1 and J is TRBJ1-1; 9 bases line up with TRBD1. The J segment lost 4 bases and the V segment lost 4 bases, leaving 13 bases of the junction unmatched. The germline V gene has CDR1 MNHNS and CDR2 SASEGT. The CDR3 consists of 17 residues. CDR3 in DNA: TGTGCCAGCAGTGCCTGGACAGGGGAAGGGGTAGGCACTGAAGCTTTCTTT. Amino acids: CASSAWTGEGVGTEAFF.

This CDR3 reads CASSYYSNQPQHF. The CDR3 DNA reads TGTGCCAGCAGTTATTATAGCAATCAGCCCCAGCATTTT. The chain joins TRBV28 to TRBJ1-5; D gene uncertain. V was shortened by 4 bases and J by 0 bases, with 4 bases between the two germline ends. CDR3 length: 13 residues. CDR1 MDHEN and CDR2 SYDVKM come from the germline V gene.

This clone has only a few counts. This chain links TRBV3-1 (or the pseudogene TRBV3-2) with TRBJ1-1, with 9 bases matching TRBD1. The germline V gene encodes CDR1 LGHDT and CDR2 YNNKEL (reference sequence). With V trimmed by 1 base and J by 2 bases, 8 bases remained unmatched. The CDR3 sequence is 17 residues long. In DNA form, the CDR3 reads TGTGCCAGCAGCCAAGTGAGGCCGGGACAGGGCAACACTGAAGCTTTCTTT. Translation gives CASSQVRPGQGNTEAFF.

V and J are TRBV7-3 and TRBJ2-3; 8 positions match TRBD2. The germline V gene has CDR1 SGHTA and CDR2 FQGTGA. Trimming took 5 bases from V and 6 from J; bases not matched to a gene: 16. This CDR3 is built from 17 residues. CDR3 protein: CASSPGWLAGLADTQYF. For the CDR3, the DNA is TGTGCCAGCAGCCCAGGCTGGTTAGCGGGACTGGCGGATACGCAGTATTTT. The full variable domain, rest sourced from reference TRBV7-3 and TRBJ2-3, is GAGVSQTPSNKVTEKGKYVELRCDPISGHTALYWYRQSLGQGPEFLIYFQGTGAADDSGLPNDRFFAVRPEGSVSTLKIQRTERGDSAVYLCASSPGWLAGLADTQYFGPGTRLTVL.